These 3 T cell receptor beta chains share one sample of origin, sequenced in a study of shared clonotypes between healthy human individuals (TCRdb year 2020). Libraries came from the immunoSEQ multiplex PCR assay. Imported from immuneACCESS, the table was reduced by TCRdb to in-frame sequences with V and J called. These copies leave out some clones; in studies compared against another copy, an unresolved V gene accounts for under half, and the cause of the remainder is not known. Counted in this sample were about 980,000 clones; roughly 72% of them appeared once. The leading ten clones occupy over 1.3% of the sample. Input material: memory CD4+ T cells sorted from blood. Per the publication, the cell subset or site label means: CD45RA-negative fraction. The source of these receptors is a man younger than 35 in good health.

This chain uses TRBV6-1 with TRBJ2-1; tentatively, D is TRBD2 (8 bases). With 3 bases removed from V and 5 bases from J, the gap between germline ends came to 23 bases. The CDR3 consists of 18 residues. From germline, CDR1 is MNHNS and CDR2 SASEGT. In DNA form, the CDR3 reads TGTGCCAGCAGTGACAGGGGGGGCGGGAGGAGTGTCCACAATGAGCAGTTCTTC. It is translated as CASSDRGGGRSVHNEQFF.

This clone was counted a few times. V is TRBV5-1 and J is TRBJ2-2, with a weak D call TRBD2 (5 bases). The CDR3 sequence is 16 residues long. The V and J ends lost 0 bases and 3 bases respectively, with 12 bases between them. Per the germline V gene, CDR1 is SGHRS and CDR2 is YFSETQ. The CDR3 region is CASSLDGRVDTGELFF. The CDR3 DNA is TGCGCCAGCAGCTTGGATGGGAGAGTGGACACCGGGGAGCTGTTTTTT.

The chain uses TRBV5-1 and TRBJ1-3, with D unclear. Per germline, CDR1 SGHRS and CDR2 YFSETQ. The CDR3 totals 14 residues. Trimming removed 3 bases from V and 3 bases from J, with 10 bases in between. CDR3 loop: CASSYGMDGNTIYF. The CDR3 region has the DNA TGCGCCAGCAGCTACGGGATGGATGGAAACACCATATATTTT.